This T cell receptor (beta chain) was obtained from a study of blood T cells in healthy people across ages. Points from the study as a whole: Per-million-T-cell TCR beta diversity fell roughly linearly with age. The study could not conclusively compare naive and antigen-experienced cells, given its unsorted PBMCs. The long-lived group displayed more naive CD4+ cells, plus higher diversity, than the aged donors did.

The use of a sample-barcoded 5' primer and a J-beta primer mix characterized a second PCR of roughly 6 to 11 cycles. Each cDNA molecule carried a tag from a template-switch adaptor that contained 12 random nucleotides. TCRdb analysed the 5' RACE reads with MiXCR anew, one entry per CDR3 protein. The sample shows almost 1 million distinct CDR3 sequences, about 51% of them seen only once. As to this clonotype: As yet, its antigen is unknown.

CDR1 and CDR2 from the germline V gene are MGHRA and YSYEKL. Deletions cut 0 bases from V and 2 bases from J, with 12 bases between. This CDR3 is built from 16 residues. This sequence joins TRBV4-1 and TRBJ2-3, with D perhaps TRBD1 (7 bases). The sequenced sample was blood. This TCR was recovered from a woman between 55 and 75 years old in good health. The CDR3 DNA is TGCGCCAGCAGCCAAGATCGGAGGGGGCACACAGATACGCAGTATTTT. Encoded protein: CASSQDRRGHTDTQYF.